Listed below are T cell receptor beta chains from one sample, sequenced in a study of blood T cell repertoires in COVID-19. Method: immunoSEQ multiplex PCR; TCRdb's copy keeps in-frame clones and lacks some. The data contain approximately 200,000 clones, roughly 80% of them singletons. Sequencing was done on a sample of peripheral blood. All receptors derive from a woman older than 75 with COVID-19, enrolled during active disease. Each CDR3 is given with its conserved first and last residue. Fields, in order: V gene, D gene, J gene, clone size, CDR3 protein, CDR3 DNA. A D gene is named only where the DNA matches it firmly. A row's size may be missing; if present it is once, few, many or a size class.

V: TRBV9
D: TRBD2
J: TRBJ2-3
size: NA
CDR3: CASSVAGGGSDTQYF
DNA: TGTGCCAGCAGCGTAGCCGGCGGGGGGTCGGATACGCAGTATTTT

V: TRBV18
D: TRBD1
J: TRBJ1-1
size: NA
CDR3: CASSPRGQGALLNTEAFF
DNA: TGTGCCAGCTCACCGCGTGGACAGGGGGCCCTATTGAACACTGAAGCTTTCTTT

V: TRBV7-2
D: TRBD2
J: TRBJ2-1
size: NA
CDR3: CASSPRTSGYNEQFF
DNA: TGTGCCAGCAGCCCTAGGACTAGCGGTTACAATGAGCAGTTCTTC

V: TRBV5-1
D: TRBD1
J: TRBJ1-3
size: NA
CDR3: CASSYWDSGNTIYF
DNA: TGCGCCAGCAGCTACTGGGACAGTGGAAACACCATATATTTT

V: TRBV7-7
D: NA
J: TRBJ2-2
size: NA
CDR3: CASSLNLGDGELFF
DNA: TGTGCTAGCAGCCTCAATCTCGGGGACGGGGAGCTGTTTTTT

V: TRBV6-6
D: NA
J: TRBJ1-5
size: NA
CDR3: CASKQISNQPQHF
DNA: TGTGCCAGCAAACAGATAAGCAATCAGCCCCAGCATTTT

V: TRBV18
D: TRBD2
J: TRBJ2-1
size: NA
CDR3: CASSPTSGGAYEQFF
DNA: TGTGCCAGCTCACCGACTAGCGGGGGGGCCTATGAGCAGTTCTTC

V: TRBV28
D: NA
J: TRBJ2-2
size: NA
CDR3: CASSLAGANTGELFF
DNA: TGTGCCAGCAGTTTAGCAGGGGCGAACACCGGGGAGCTGTTTTTT

V: TRBV18
D: NA
J: TRBJ1-5
size: NA
CDR3: CASSPRQGGQPQHF
DNA: TGTGCCAGCTCACCACGCCAGGGCGGTCAGCCCCAGCATTTT

V: TRBV11-3
D: TRBD2
J: TRBJ2-1
size: NA
CDR3: CASSRGLAGNNNEQFF
DNA: TGTGCCAGCAGCCGGGGACTAGCGGGGAATAACAATGAGCAGTTCTTC

V: TRBV2
D: NA
J: TRBJ1-3
size: NA
CDR3: CASSAPRARGNTIYF
DNA: TGTGCCAGCAGCGCACCCAGGGCGAGGGGAAACACCATATATTTT

V: TRBV5-4
D: NA
J: TRBJ2-6
size: NA
CDR3: CASHRDKISGANVLTF
DNA: TGTGCCAGTCACCGGGACAAGATCTCTGGGGCCAACGTCCTGACTTTC

V: TRBV28
D: NA
J: TRBJ2-7
size: NA
CDR3: CASSSRGIITYEQYF
DNA: TGTGCCAGCAGTTCCCGAGGGATAATCACCTACGAGCAGTACTTC

V: TRBV6-5
D: TRBD2
J: TRBJ2-5
size: NA
CDR3: CASSYGSGREETQYF
DNA: TGTGCCAGCAGTTACGGGTCAGGGAGGGAGGAGACCCAGTACTTC

V: TRBV25-1
D: NA
J: TRBJ1-1
size: NA
CDR3: CASGALGLSSEAFF
DNA: TGTGCCAGCGGCGCCCTGGGACTTAGCTCTGAAGCTTTCTTT

V: TRBV5-4
D: TRBD1
J: TRBJ1-5
size: NA
CDR3: CASSVGGASNQPQHF
DNA: TGTGCCAGCAGCGTAGGGGGCGCGAGCAATCAGCCCCAGCATTTT

V: TRBV30
D: NA
J: TRBJ1-6
size: NA
CDR3: CAWSATRWLPCNSPLHF
DNA: TGTGCCTGGAGTGCAACTAGATGGCTACCCTGTAATTCACCCCTCCACTTT

V: TRBV12-3/TRBV12-4
D: TRBD1
J: TRBJ1-2
size: NA
CDR3: CASSLTTGNGYTF
DNA: TGTGCCAGCAGTTTAACGACAGGGAATGGCTACACCTTC

V: TRBV5-5
D: NA
J: TRBJ2-1
size: NA
CDR3: CASSLLLGRDIGYEVF
DNA: TGTGCCAGCAGCTTGTTGTTGGGCAGGGACATAGGGTACGAGGTCTTC

V: TRBV7-2
D: NA
J: TRBJ2-3
size: NA
CDR3: CASSLDSYTQYF
DNA: TGTGCCAGCAGCTTAGACTCGTATACGCAGTATTTT

V: TRBV28
D: TRBD2
J: TRBJ2-4
size: NA
CDR3: CASSSPGLAKKNIQYF
DNA: TGTGCCAGCAGCTCACCAGGACTAGCGAAAAAAAACATTCAGTACTTC

V: TRBV5-1
D: NA
J: TRBJ2-5
size: NA
CDR3: CASSREGRGRGETQYF
DNA: TGCGCCAGCAGCCGAGAGGGGCGGGGGCGAGGGGAGACCCAGTACTTC

V: TRBV19
D: NA
J: TRBJ2-3
size: NA
CDR3: CASRVGRQVDTQYF
DNA: TGTGCCAGTAGAGTGGGCCGACAGGTTGATACGCAGTATTTT

V: TRBV2
D: TRBD1
J: TRBJ1-5
size: NA
CDR3: CASSPGQGAIQPQHF
DNA: TGTGCCAGCAGTCCGGGACAGGGTGCGATTCAGCCCCAGCATTTT

V: TRBV6-5
D: TRBD1
J: TRBJ1-1
size: NA
CDR3: CASSRVTGGLTEAFF
DNA: TGTGCCAGCAGTAGGGTGACAGGGGGTTTGACTGAAGCTTTCTTT

V: TRBV7-9
D: TRBD1
J: TRBJ1-5
size: NA
CDR3: CASSLAAGTGQPQHF
DNA: TGTGCCAGCAGCTTAGCCGCCGGGACAGGGCAGCCCCAGCATTTT

V: TRBV10-1
D: NA
J: TRBJ1-1
size: NA
CDR3: CASRPSGEPNTEAFF
DNA: TGCGCCAGCAGACCTTCGGGGGAACCGAACACTGAAGCTTTCTTT

V: TRBV19
D: TRBD2
J: TRBJ2-1
size: few
CDR3: CASSIPLGLAGENEQFF
DNA: TGTGCCAGTAGTATTCCTTTAGGACTAGCGGGGGAAAATGAGCAGTTCTTC

V: TRBV5-6
D: TRBD1
J: TRBJ1-1
size: few
CDR3: CASGTGKGNTEAFF
DNA: TGTGCCAGCGGGACAGGGAAGGGGAACACTGAAGCTTTCTTT

V: TRBV6-2/TRBV6-3
D: NA
J: TRBJ2-3
size: NA
CDR3: CASSYRGTDTQYF
DNA: TGTGCCAGCAGTTACAGGGGGACAGATACGCAGTATTTT

V: TRBV30
D: TRBD2
J: TRBJ2-7
size: NA
CDR3: CAWSVGRTSGTPYEQYF
DNA: TGTGCCTGGAGTGTTGGGCGGACTAGCGGGACTCCATACGAGCAGTACTTC

V: TRBV12-3/TRBV12-4
D: NA
J: TRBJ1-1
size: NA
CDR3: CASRLQGTTEAFF
DNA: TGTGCCAGCAGATTACAGGGTACCACTGAAGCTTTCTTT

V: TRBV5-1
D: NA
J: TRBJ1-2
size: NA
CDR3: CASSLQGSNYGYTF
DNA: TGCGCCAGCAGCTTGCAGGGGAGCAACTATGGCTACACCTTC

V: TRBV15
D: TRBD1
J: TRBJ2-1
size: NA
CDR3: CATSRVYRDRVGNEQFF
DNA: TGTGCCACCAGCAGAGTATACCGGGACAGGGTGGGAAATGAGCAGTTCTTC

V: TRBV7-9
D: NA
J: TRBJ1-1
size: NA
CDR3: CASSLVRQNTEAFF
DNA: TGTGCCAGCAGCTTAGTTCGACAGAACACTGAAGCTTTCTTT